This passage covers 29 T cell receptor beta chains from one sample sequenced in a study of graft-versus-host responses after intestinal transplantation. These TCRs' antigens remain unknown. Clones were sequenced by immunoSEQ multiplex PCR, and TCRdb holds only the in-frame ones, with some missing. The sample contains about 93,000 clones, about 93% of which appear only once. Sequencing was performed on unstimulated CD8+ T cells sorted from spleen or lymph node cells, taken before intestinal transplant. These receptors all stem from a human donor who received an intestinal transplant.

The CDR3 protein is CASSFGLNTGELFF. The CDR3 DNA follows: TGTGCCAGCAGCTTCGGACTGAACACCGGGGAGCTGTTTTTT. The chain combines TRBV7-9 with TRBJ2-2, with D perhaps matching TRBD2 (5 bases). Germline V gene sequence: CDR1 SEHNR, CDR2 FQNEAQ (reference sequence). The V end was cut by 3 bases, the J end by 1 base, with 6 bases between. The CDR3 consists of 14 residues.

This chain links TRBV7-6 with TRBJ2-2, with 7 positions matching TRBD2. Trimming at V came to 7 bases and at J to 1 base, leaving 9 bases not matched to a gene. Germline CDR1 and CDR2: SGHVS and FNYEAQ. This CDR3 has 16 amino acids. The CDR3 DNA reads as TGTGCCAGCACCTTCGGGGCTAGCGGGAACACCGGGGAGCTGTTTTTT. Amino acid sequence: CASTFGASGNTGELFF.

V is TRBV19 and J is TRBJ1-2, with D perhaps TRBD1 (5 bases). The germline V gene encodes CDR1 LNHDA and CDR2 SQIVND (reference sequence). The CDR3 sequence is 16 residues long. V lost 0 bases and J lost 2, with 13 bases in between. The CDR3 is CASSIDFLQGNYGYTF. CDR3 nucleotide sequence: TGTGCCAGTAGTATAGATTTCCTCCAGGGAAACTATGGCTACACCTTC. Drawing the rest from reference TRBV19 and TRBJ1-2, the complete variable domain is DGGITQSPKYLFRKEGQNVTLSCEQNLNHDAMYWYRQDPGQGLRLIYYSQIVNDFQKGDIAEGYSVSREKKESFPLTVTSAQKNPTAFYLCASSIDFLQGNYGYTFGSGTRLTVV.

The rearrangement links TRBV5-6 to TRBJ1-5; the D is unclear. Trimming took off 0 bases at V and 2 bases at J, with 12 bases between the two ends. CDR3 length: 16 residues. Germline CDR1 SGHDT, CDR2 YYEEEE. CDR3 region: CASSLAGWQGNQPQHF. The CDR3, as DNA: TGTGCCAGCAGCTTGGCCGGCTGGCAGGGCAATCAGCCCCAGCATTTT. The full variable domain, rest sourced from reference TRBV5-6 and TRBJ1-5, is DAGVTQSPTHLIKTRGQQVTLRCSPKSGHDTVSWYQQALGQGPQFIFQYYEEEERQRGNFPDRFSGHQFPNYSSELNVNALLLGDSALYLCASSLAGWQGNQPQHFGDGTRLSIL.

The J gene is TRBJ2-7, the V gene TRBV4-1, with TRBD1 matching 7 bases. This CDR3 has 15 amino acids. Germline trimming cut 3 bases from V and 2 bases from J; bases unmatched to any gene: 7. Looked up from germline, CDR1 is MGHRA and CDR2 is YSYEKL. The CDR3 reads CASSQVTGEAYEQYF. CDR3 nucleotide sequence: TGCGCCAGCAGCCAGGTAACAGGGGAAGCCTACGAGCAGTACTTC.

The V call is TRBV5-1, the J call TRBJ2-7, with D perhaps matching TRBD1 (6 bases). Deletions cut 4 bases from V and 0 bases from J, with 20 bases between. CDR1 is SGHRS, CDR2 YFSETQ, per germline. The CDR3 runs to 17 residues. The CDR3 nucleotides are TGCGCCAGCAGCCCCACGCTCCCAGGGGAATACTCCTACGAGCAGTACTTC. Translated, it gives CASSPTLPGEYSYEQYF.

This chain joins TRBV2 and TRBJ2-2; TRBD2 matches 8 bases. CDR1 is SNHLY and CDR2 is FYNNEI in the germline V gene. V trimming: 3 bases; J trimming: 6 bases; junction bases outside the gene matches: 18. This CDR3 comprises 19 residues. The CDR3, as DNA: TGTGCCAGCAGTGAGCGAACTGCCCTAGGGACTAGGAGGGCCGGGGAGCTGTTTTTT. As protein: CASSERTALGTRRAGELFF.

The J gene is TRBJ1-5, the V gene TRBV5-6; 7 bases are a match to TRBD1. The junction had 4 bases not matched to a gene; V was cut back by 2 bases and J by 5 bases. Germline CDR1 is SGHDT and CDR2 is YYEEEE. This CDR3 has 14 residues. The chain's CDR3 is CASSFDRADQPQHF. CDR3 DNA: TGTGCCAGCAGCTTCGACAGGGCTGATCAGCCCCAGCATTTT.

This chain connects TRBV9 to TRBJ2-6; D gene unclear. Germline CDR1 SGDLS, CDR2 YYNGEE. CDR3 length equals 13 residues. Trimming took 7 bases from V and 1 from J, leaving 6 bases between them. Here the CDR3 reads CASSASGANVLTF. CDR3 in DNA: TGTGCCAGCTCAGCGTCTGGGGCCAACGTCCTGACTTTC.

The chain recombines TRBV5-1 with TRBJ1-2; 8 nucleotides match TRBD1. CDR1 and CDR2 (germline): SGHRS, YFSETQ. V lost 3 bases, J lost 5 bases, and 15 bases stayed unmatched. This CDR3 has 17 amino acids. The CDR3 bases are TGCGCCAGCAGCTCCCGTGATTATGGACAGGGAATATATGGCTACACCTTC. Protein sequence: CASSSRDYGQGIYGYTF.

The chain combines TRBV7-7 with TRBJ2-3, with TRBD2 as a possible D gene (5 bases). Germline loops: CDR1 SSHAT, CDR2 FNYEAQ (reference sequence). The germline V and J ends were trimmed by 2 bases and 5 bases, with 14 bases remaining between them. This CDR3 is 15 amino acids long. CDR3 residues: CASSLNPTLGDTQYF. The CDR3 DNA reads as TGTGCCAGCAGCTTAAACCCCACACTAGGAGATACGCAGTATTTT.

The gene calls are TRBV27 and TRBJ2-5; D may be TRBD1 (6 bases). The DNA end is more similar to TRBJ2-7, so the J call may be wrong. CDR1 is MNHEY, CDR2 SMNVEV, per germline (reference sequence). This CDR3 is built from 12 residues. The CDR3, as DNA: TGTGCCAGCAGCCCGACAGGCTACGAGCAGTACTTC. This codes for CASSPTGYEQYF.

The CDR3 DNA reads as TGTGCCTGGAGCCATGGAGTCTACGAGCAGTACTTC. Protein product: CAWSHGVYEQYF. V gene TRBV30 combines with J gene TRBJ2-7; D remains unclear. Germline V CDR1 and CDR2: GTSNPN, SVGIG (reference sequence). The length of the CDR3 is 12 residues. Trimming left V 3 bases short and J 3 bases short, with 9 bases between.

The chain combines TRBV19 with TRBJ1-6; no clear D. The germline V gene has CDR1 LNHDA and CDR2 SQIVND (reference sequence). CDR3 size: 11 residues. Written as DNA, the CDR3 is TGTGGGGGAGGTAGTTATTCACCCCTCCACTTT. Its protein is CGGGSYSPLHF.

The chain has TRBV13 and TRBJ1-2; 7 bases align to TRBD1. Germline V lookup: CDR1 PRHDT, CDR2 FYEKMQ (reference sequence). V lost 4 bases, J lost 8 bases, and 4 bases stayed unmatched. The length of the CDR3 is 12 residues. The CDR3 DNA reads as TGTGCCAGCAGCTCGGACAGGTCGGGCTACACCTTC. Its translation: CASSSDRSGYTF.

This chain uses TRBV25-1 with TRBJ1-2; a possible D gene is TRBD1 (5 bases). Trimming cost V 3 bases and J 6 bases, with 14 bases left between them. The germline gives CDR1 MGHDK, CDR2 SYGVNS. CDR3 length equals 14 residues. CDR3 in DNA: TGTGCCAGCAGTGAGACAGATGGATATAATGGCTACACCTTC. Translated, it gives CASSETDGYNGYTF.

The V and J genes are TRBV30 and TRBJ2-1; 7 nucleotides align to TRBD1. The CDR3 spans 13 residues. Germline CDR1 is GTSNPN and CDR2 is SVGIG (reference sequence). Germline trimming cut 1 base from V and 4 bases from J; bases unmatched to any gene: 1. The CDR3 loop reads CAWSATGYNEQFF. The CDR3, as DNA: TGTGCCTGGAGTGCGACAGGGTACAATGAGCAGTTCTTC.

This rearrangement joins TRBV7-9 to TRBJ2-4; possibly TRBD1 for D (6 bases). V was shortened by 5 bases and J by 0 bases, with 17 bases between the two germline ends. This CDR3 is built from 17 residues. Germline loops: CDR1 SEHNR, CDR2 FQNEAQ (reference sequence). As DNA, the CDR3 is TGTGCCAGCAGCCCAGGGTCCAGGGGCGAAGCCAAAAACATTCAGTACTTC. Translating it yields CASSPGSRGEAKNIQYF.

V gene TRBV19 combines with J gene TRBJ2-2; D is perhaps TRBD2 (6 bases). V was pared by 3 bases and J by 8 bases, with 13 bases between. Germline values: CDR1 LNHDA, CDR2 SQIVND (reference sequence). This CDR3 has 14 amino acids. Here the CDR3 reads CASSIGAGRGELFF. DNA for the CDR3: TGTGCCAGTAGTATCGGGGCAGGGAGGGGGGAGCTGTTTTTT.

This chain links TRBV4-2 with TRBJ2-1, with 11 positions matching TRBD2. The germline gives CDR1 LGHNA, CDR2 YNFKEQ. Germline trimming cut 3 bases from V and 4 bases from J; bases unmatched to any gene: 5. The CDR3 has 16 residues. CDR3 DNA sequence: TGTGCCAGCAGCCAGAGGGGACTAGCGGATTACAATGAGCAGTTCTTC. The encoded protein is CASSQRGLADYNEQFF.

V and J are TRBV9 and TRBJ2-2; 7 nucleotides align to TRBD2. Germline V CDR1 and CDR2: SGDLS, YYNGEE. The CDR3 loop spans 16 amino acids. The J segment lost 6 bases and the V segment lost 0 bases, leaving 8 bases of the junction unmatched. In nucleotides, the CDR3 is TGTGCCAGCAGCGTAGACCCTAGCGGCCACGCCGGGGAGCTGTTTTTT. Its protein product is CASSVDPSGHAGELFF.

The rearrangement joins TRBV25-1 to TRBJ2-1; D gene unclear. V was trimmed by 1 base and J by 8 bases, leaving 9 bases between them. The germline CDR1 and CDR2 sequences are MGHDK and SYGVNS. This CDR3 has 13 residues. In nucleotides, the CDR3 is TGTGCCAGCAGTGAATTTGGTGCGTATGAGCAGTTCTTC. This gives the protein CASSEFGAYEQFF.

This clone was recorded once. The chain uses TRBV27 and TRBJ2-7; TRBD2 matches 10 bases. V lost 2 bases, J lost 4 bases, and 5 bases stayed unmatched. This CDR3 spans 15 amino acids. CDR1 is MNHEY and CDR2 is SMNVEV in the germline V gene (reference sequence). CDR3 nucleotides: TGTGCCAGCAGTTTAACGGCTAGCGGGAGATACGAGCAGTACTTC. Translating it yields CASSLTASGRYEQYF.

This clone was counted a few times. The rearrangement uses TRBV7-8 and TRBJ2-1, with 10 nucleotides matching TRBD1. J lost 15 bases, V lost 4 bases, and 6 bases had no gene match. The CDR3 covers 12 residues. Germline values: CDR1 SGHVS, CDR2 FQNEAQ. As DNA, the CDR3 is TGTGCCAGCAGCTCAGACAGGGGGCTGCTGTTCTTC. It translates to CASSSDRGLLFF.

This clone occurred a few times. V gene TRBV2 combines with J gene TRBJ1-1, with 8 bases matching TRBD1. The CDR3 is made up of 12 amino acids. The germline V gene has CDR1 SNHLY and CDR2 FYNNEI. V shed 5 bases, J shed 9 bases, and the junction held 5 bases outside the gene matches. The DNA for the CDR3 is TGTGCCAGCAGTCCACAGGGGGACCAAGCTTTCTTT. Residues: CASSPQGDQAFF.

This clone showed up just a few times. This rearrangement joins TRBV6-1 to TRBJ2-7; weak D call: TRBD2 (6 bases). This CDR3 comprises 17 residues. Looked up from germline, CDR1 is MNHNS and CDR2 is SASEGT. Trimming pared 2 bases from V and 5 bases from J, leaving 22 bases between. The CDR3 sequence: CASSENVGMQWGDEQYF. In nucleotides, the CDR3 is TGTGCCAGCAGTGAAAACGTAGGGATGCAGTGGGGGGACGAGCAGTACTTC.

The rearrangement joins TRBV10-3 to TRBJ2-5, with 7 nucleotides matching TRBD2. The CDR3 totals 15 residues. Germline V gene sequence: CDR1 ENHRY, CDR2 SYGVKD. Trimming at V came to 2 bases and at J to 2 bases, leaving 5 bases not matched to a gene. CDR3 amino acids: CAISEGLAVQETQYF. The CDR3 DNA sequence: TGTGCCATCAGTGAGGGGCTAGCGGTACAAGAGACCCAGTACTTC.

This rearrangement joins TRBV4-1 to TRBJ2-1; 9 nucleotides line up with TRBD2. Germline V gives CDR1 MGHRA, CDR2 YSYEKL. CDR3 length: 17 amino acids. Trimming took 1 base from V and 3 from J; bases not matched to a gene: 7. The CDR3 spells CASSQVASGRIYNEQFF. CDR3 coding DNA: TGCGCCAGCAGCCAAGTAGCGAGCGGGAGGATCTACAATGAGCAGTTCTTC.

This clone was recorded only once. The chain carries TRBV7-7 and TRBJ2-1; tentative D call: TRBD2 (6 bases). Germline V CDR1 and CDR2: SSHAT, FNYEAQ (reference sequence). The CDR3 loop spans 16 amino acids. V lost 5 bases and J 9 bases, leaving 23 bases between the germline ends. The CDR3 loop reads CASSARLVSDLGEQFF. The CDR3 DNA is TGTGCCAGCAGCGCCCGACTAGTATCAGACCTAGGTGAGCAGTTCTTC.